This T cell receptor beta chain is drawn from a study of vaccination and CD4 T cells after COVID-19. A word on this clonotype: Its matching antigen is unknown.

Once obtained from cultured CD4+ T cells, the DNA was sequenced using the Oncomine TCR Beta short-read assay. TCRdb reprocessed the PCR reads with MiXCR, giving one entry per CDR3 protein. The sample has under 15,000 distinct CDR3 sequences; roughly four fifths are singletons. The CDR3 spans 14 residues. Treatment of the sample: roughly 10-day PBMC culture with coronavirus spike peptide pools or control peptides (ViraFEST assay). ViraFEST used peptide pools to expand antigen-specific T cells before TCR sequencing. This TCR came from a human donor who had recovered from COVID-19. The V and J genes are TRBV21-1 and TRBJ1-4; TRBD1 is taken as the D call from the table, unchecked against the DNA. TRBV21-1 is listed as a pseudogene. The sequencing sample was made of CD4+ T cells from blood, cultured in vitro. The CDR3 loop is CASRQGSTNEKLFF. CDR3 bases: TGTGCCAGCAGACAGGGATCAACTAATGAAAAACTGTTTTTT.